The 9 T cell receptor beta chains presented below share a single source sample, sequenced in a study of TIL therapy for anti-PD-1-resistant metastatic lung cancer. The immunoSEQ assay was v3. The repertoire was sequenced with immunoSEQ multiplex PCR; TCRdb's copy has only in-frame clones and lacks some. The repertoire holds about 15,000 clones, about 82% seen once, with about 0.9% in the top ten. Time point: pre-treatment sample, taken before nivolumab and TIL therapy. The sequences come from blood, collected at baseline. These receptors were collected from a person aged 25 to 79 with non-small cell lung cancer.

This sequence joins TRBV14 and TRBJ1-1; tentatively, D is TRBD1 (6 bases). V lost 1 base, J lost 12 bases, and 21 bases lay in between. This CDR3 has 15 amino acids. Germline assignment: CDR1 SGHDN and CDR2 FVKESK. CDR3 sequence reads: CASSQGVRGHGGTFF. As DNA, the CDR3 is TGTGCCAGCAGCCAAGGGGTAAGGGGACACGGAGGTACTTTCTTT.

This chain links TRBV11-3 with TRBJ2-5, with D perhaps TRBD1 or TRBD2 (5 bases each). From germline, CDR1 is SGHNT and CDR2 YENEEA. V lost 6 bases, J lost 2 bases, and 19 bases lay in between. The length of the CDR3 is 16 residues. CDR3 loop: CASSPRRGAEQETQYF. DNA of the CDR3: TGTGCCAGCAGTCCCCGGCGAGGGGCAGAACAAGAGACCCAGTACTTC.

The chain joins TRBV14 to TRBJ2-7; D uncertain. The CDR3 is 12 amino acids. Germline assignment: CDR1 SGHDN and CDR2 FVKESK. Trimming stripped 0 bases from V and 4 bases from J, with 4 bases between. CDR3 nucleotide sequence: TGTGCCAGCAGCCAAGATTCGTACGAGCAGTACTTC. It translates to CASSQDSYEQYF.

This chain links TRBV7-5 with TRBJ1-5; the table's D call, TRBD1, was not checked against the DNA. TRBV7-5 is labeled a pseudogene. The CDR3 has 15 amino acids. CDR3 sequence (DNA): TGTGTCAGAAGCAACAGGGGTTGGAGCAATCAGCCCCAGCATTTT. This encodes CVRSNRGWSNQPQHF.

The V gene is TRBV7-2, the J gene TRBJ1-5; D may be TRBD1 (5 bases). Trimming shortened V by 5 bases and J by 0 bases, and 8 bases separated the two germline ends. CDR1 is SGHTA and CDR2 is FQGNSA in the germline V gene. The CDR3 is 14 residues long. The chain's CDR3 is CASSRQNSNQPQHF. CDR3 nucleotides: TGTGCCAGCAGCCGACAGAATAGCAATCAGCCCCAGCATTTT.

DNA for the CDR3: TGCGCCAGCAGCCAAGGGGCAGTCTCCTACAATGAGCAGTTCTTC. Translation gives CASSQGAVSYNEQFF. The V gene is TRBV4-1, the J gene TRBJ2-1, with D hard to call. CDR1 is MGHRA, CDR2 YSYEKL, per germline. V lost 1 base to trimming and J lost 0 bases, with 7 bases between them. This CDR3 region has 15 residues.

The genes are TRBV7-9 and TRBJ2-4; 7 nucleotides match TRBD1. In germline, CDR1 is SEHNR, CDR2 FQNEAQ (reference sequence). This CDR3 contains 16 residues. J was trimmed by 0 bases and V by 5 bases; bases with no gene match: 7. This CDR3 reads CASSPGQSLAKNIQYF. The CDR3 DNA sequence: TGTGCCAGCAGCCCGGGACAGTCCCTAGCCAAAAACATTCAGTACTTC.

CDR3 DNA: TGTGCCAGCAGCGCGGCATGGCTAAACACCGGGGAGCTGTTTTTT. This gives the protein CASSAAWLNTGELFF. V and J are TRBV5-4 and TRBJ2-2; D gene unclear. The CDR3 covers 15 residues. The germline gives CDR1 SGHNT, CDR2 YYREEE (reference sequence). V lost 4 bases and J 2 bases, leaving 12 bases between the germline ends.

This clone came up once. The chain carries TRBV5-5 and TRBJ2-3; no reliable D call. The V and J ends lost 1 base and 1 base respectively, with 13 bases between them. Germline lookup yields CDR1 SGHKS and CDR2 YYEKEE (reference sequence). The CDR3 consists of 16 residues. In DNA form, the CDR3 reads TGTGCCAGCAGCTTGTGGGTCCGGGTCGGCACAGATACGCAGTATTTT. Encoded protein: CASSLWVRVGTDTQYF.